This entry describes one T cell receptor (beta chain). The clone's antigen remains unknown. There are no base qualities to consult, and no much larger clone falls within one base. The entry originates in a study of shared clonotypes between healthy human individuals (dated by TCRdb to about 2020). About the study as a whole: A couple of women and three men aged 18 to 49 years were included in the cohort. Per donor, three plates each were used for CD4 naive and CD4 memory, two for CD8 naive, and one for CD8 memory. Blood TCR repertoires of about five healthy adults were deeply sequenced to estimate repertoire size and the extent of clonotype sharing between individuals. To increase sequencing depth and limit assay-specific biases, different laboratories used diverse techniques to prepare libraries and sequence TCR repertoires. Between about 0.9 and 10 billion PBMCs per donor were obtained by leukapheresis. Overall study results and their limits: Pairwise subsampling led to the expectation that sequencing depth would affect the degree of clonotype sharing among donors. Clonotypes shared by all four sorted-subset donors showed higher generation probabilities than non-shared clonotypes. Sampling was limited to blood, and TCR repertoires in tissue likely differ from TCR repertoires in blood. Incomplete sequencing was indicated by rarefaction of sorted-subset datasets, despite the large sequencing depth. The genetic and exposure-history diversity represented was limited by the small number of donors. When a handful of donors were compared, the shared fraction of clonotypes was 5% to 6.5% for naive CD4, roughly 3.3% for naive CD8, 2.3% for memory CD4, and roughly 0.43% for memory CD8. Larger estimated clonotype richness was generally found for naive subsets than for memory subsets.

TCR CDR3 regions were amplified from genomic DNA by multiplex PCR using the deep immunoSEQ assay. Extracted genomic DNA from each cell subset was distributed evenly across all wells of several immunoSEQ 96-well plates, and each plate was treated as a replicate. For sorted subsets, each replicate PCR was loaded with roughly 200 ng genomic DNA, equivalent to 30,000 to 35,000 T cell genomes. Purified libraries were quantified with a Qubit 3.0 fluorometer, sized on a Bioanalyzer 2100, and re-quantified with the KAPA Library Quantification kit. A separate single-read 150-cycle Illumina NextSeq 550 flow cell was used to sequence each immunoSEQ 96-well plate. The authors processed their data as follows. Because the immunoSEQ output included only junctional sequences and no quality scores, the filtering could not be the same as the filtering used for full-length reads. Sequences were annotated with PyIR, a Python wrapper for IgBLAST v1.9, using IMGT germline references to assign V/J genes and CDR3. Any read was removed if the V/J assignment was weak (E-value above 1e-6), the CDR3 was missing, or the read contained stop codons, out-of-frame junctions, or ambiguous translated residues. V3J clonotypes were defined as sequences sharing the same inferred V gene, J gene, and CDR3 amino acid sequence. To compute the percentage overlap between repertoires, the number of shared unique clonotypes was divided by the size of the smaller repertoire. Richness of each repertoire was evaluated using RTK rarefaction, the Chao1 estimator, and Recon v2.1 estimates of unobserved clonotypes. OLGA was used to compute generation probabilities for all TCRbeta clonotypes that the gDNA method yielded from a handful of donors. TCRdb mirrors the immuneACCESS table, restricted to in-frame sequences. Some clones are absent from its copies; in checked studies, under half trace to an unresolved V gene, and the reason for the others is unknown. The D gene and trimming were derived from the DNA, and the V and J assignments and clone size from that table. This sample holds hundreds of thousands of clones; approximately 79% were observed only once. The ten largest clones add up to approximately 1.8% of the sample.

The donors were healthy, HIV-negative adults with no recently reported acute infections or vaccinations. Every donor was a Caucasian adult residing in Nashville, Tennessee, USA. Magnetic negative selection was used to enrich CD4+ T cells, after which naive cells were positively selected on CD45RA and the negative fraction became the memory subset. Blood was collected by leukapheresis, and PBMCs were isolated by Ficoll-Histopaque density gradient centrifugation and then cryopreserved in liquid nitrogen vapor phase. Purity and quantity of every magnetically sorted T cell population were checked by analytical flow cytometry. From each sorted fraction, genomic DNA was isolated and quantified by UV absorbance on a Nanodrop 2000c. Sequences SQVTM (CDR1) and ANQGSEA (CDR2) are obtained from the germline V gene. The CDR3 starts with the cysteine, ends with the phenylalanine, and has 14 residues. Only CDR3 DNA is held: 42 bases, read in frame from base 1. V loses 5 bases at its end and J loses 5 bases; junction bases beyond the gene matches: 6.

The chain is encoded by TRBV29-1 joined to TRBJ2-1, with 10 junctional bases fitting TRBD1. This receptor was obtained from a woman between 25 and 40 years old in good health. The specimen was memory CD4+ T cells sorted from blood. Sample cell subset or site, as interpreted from the label and publication: CD45RA-negative fraction. The DNA sequence reads TGCAGCGTTAGACAGGGGGCTGTCGACAATGAGCAGTTCTTC. It is translated as CSVRQGAVDNEQFF.